This T cell receptor beta chain was captured by sequencing in a study of a mutant IDH1 vaccine in newly diagnosed glioma. Overall study context: Beginning 4-6 weeks after radiotherapy alone, or with temozolomide cycles, vaccination took place. Averaging roughly 40 years of age, treated patients were about 62% male and 37.5% female.

A word on this clone: The antigen is not known.

Trimming took 4 bases from V and 7 from J; bases not matched to a gene: 10. The CDR3 is 16 amino acids. Germline lookup yields CDR1 SGHRS and CDR2 YFSETQ. The time point denotes: week 35, safety follow-up. Vaccination comprised doses that each held 300 ug of mutant IDH1 20-mer peptide, plus topical imiquimod. All eight of the vaccinations patients received fell in weeks 1, 3, 5, 7, 11, 15, 19 and 23. Donor tumors were new WHO grade 3 or 4 IDH1-mutant, ATRX-lost astrocytomas. Assay: immunoSEQ multiplex PCR; the TCRdb copy retains only in-frame clones and omits some. This table has some 66,000 clones, around four fifths appearing once.

The chain joins TRBV5-1 to TRBJ1-6; 8 positions match TRBD1. This sample comprised PBMCs, obtained from a glioma patient whose treatment included an IDH1 peptide vaccine. This TCR derives from a man aged 25 to 40 with glioma. The CDR3 is CASSARQGTENSPLHF. The CDR3 bases are TGCGCCAGCAGCGCACGACAGGGGACAGAGAATTCACCCCTCCACTTT.